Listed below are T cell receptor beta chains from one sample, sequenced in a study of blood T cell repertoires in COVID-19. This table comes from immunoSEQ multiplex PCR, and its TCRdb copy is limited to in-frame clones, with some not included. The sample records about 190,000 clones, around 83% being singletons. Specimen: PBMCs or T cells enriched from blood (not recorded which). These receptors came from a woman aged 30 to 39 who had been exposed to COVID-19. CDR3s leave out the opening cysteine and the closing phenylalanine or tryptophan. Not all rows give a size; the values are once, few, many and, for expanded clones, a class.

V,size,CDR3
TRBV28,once,ASTGTGVNTEAF
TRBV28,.,ASSLPPGGAANIQY
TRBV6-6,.,ASSYDRASNQPQH
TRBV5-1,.,ASSLLQGRNTEAF
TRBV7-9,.,ASSWLRGTF
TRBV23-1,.,ASSQSAEYSEAF
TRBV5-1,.,ASSLFRTSAAPDTQY
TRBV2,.,ASSEYSAGGYEQY
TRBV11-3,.,ASSFIGGRETQY
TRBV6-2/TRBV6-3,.,ASSQQGGGNQPQH
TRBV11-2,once,ASSRSNTEAF
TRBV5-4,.,ASSLGGDHYNEQF
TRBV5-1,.,ASSLGLEGQF
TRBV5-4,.,ASNSPGAGEQY
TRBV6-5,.,ASRAGEQF
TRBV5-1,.,ASSLTNRGRNEQF
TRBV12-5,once,ASGLVQSVGQGAGGYT
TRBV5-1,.,ASSLGQGSEQF
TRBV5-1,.,ASSLAGVPYEQY
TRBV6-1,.,ASSARGGGLDQPQH
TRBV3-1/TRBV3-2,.,ASAEAAGNTIY
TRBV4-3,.,ASSPRLGGYEQY
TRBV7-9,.,ASSHPPGQETYEQY
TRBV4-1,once,ASSPGTGSGYEQY
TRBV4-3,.,ASSQDRQVVSYEQY
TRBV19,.,ASSMGVNQPQH
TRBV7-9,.,ASTLGGSETQY
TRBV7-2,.,ASSFETMNQPQH
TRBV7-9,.,ASSSLTGEKGYT
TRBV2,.,AGAVGMSGTNEKLF
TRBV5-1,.,ASRWGGSYEQY
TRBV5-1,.,ASSLSEGTEAF
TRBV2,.,ASSERAGGSRDQY
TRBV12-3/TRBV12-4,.,AIITGGAETQY
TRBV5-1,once,ASSLWTTGGNTDTQY
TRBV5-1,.,ASSEGALPTGELF
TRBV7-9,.,ASSSTGYYGYT
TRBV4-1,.,ASKPEDRARQPQH
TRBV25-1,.,ASSTRRQEAGTDTQY
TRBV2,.,ATALSGEQF
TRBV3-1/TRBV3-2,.,ASSQAGISNQPQH
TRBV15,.,ATSREKTGAEKLF
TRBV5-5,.,ASKTGTGSSYNSPLH
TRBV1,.,TSSQVQGGKNIQY
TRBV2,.,ASRSPSDHPYNEQF